Each of the 10 T cell receptor beta chains below was sequenced from the same sample in a study of blood T cell repertoires in COVID-19. Measured with immunoSEQ multiplex PCR; TCRdb has only the in-frame clones, and not every one. Of 300,000 to 450,000 clones listed, around 92% were seen once; the top ten hold around 2.8%. What was sequenced was peripheral blood. The receptors stem from a woman aged 30 to 39 with COVID-19, enrolled during active disease.

The chain couples TRBV12-3 or TRBV12-4 to TRBJ2-5; D not certain. Trimming took 2 bases from V and 10 from J, leaving 14 bases between them. The length of the CDR3 is 13 residues. CDR3 DNA sequence: TGTGCCAGCAGTTTACGTCTACCCACAGACCAGTACTTC. It codes for CASSLRLPTDQYF.

V usage is TRBV19 and J usage is TRBJ2-3; 8 nucleotides match TRBD2. V dropped 4 bases and J dropped 1; count of bases not matched to a gene: 10. Per the germline V gene, CDR1 is LNHDA and CDR2 is SQIVND (reference sequence). This CDR3 is built from 17 residues. CDR3: CASSNPSGAGGTDTQYF. In DNA form, the CDR3 reads TGTGCCAGTAGTAACCCCTCTGGAGCGGGGGGCACAGATACGCAGTATTTT. Combining the CDR3 with reference TRBV19 and TRBJ2-3 gives the whole variable domain DGGITQSPKYLFRKEGQNVTLSCEQNLNHDAMYWYRQDPGQGLRLIYYSQIVNDFQKGDIAEGYSVSREKKESFPLTVTSAQKNPTAFYLCASSNPSGAGGTDTQYFGPGTRLTVL.

This chain joins TRBV7-9 and TRBJ2-5, with TRBD2 identical over 7 bases. CDR3 length: 14 amino acids. Trimming took 0 bases from V and 4 from J; bases not matched to a gene: 2. Germline CDR1 reads SEHNR; CDR2 reads FQNEAQ (reference sequence). CDR3 region: CASSLAGGPETQYF. DNA for the CDR3: TGTGCCAGCAGCTTAGCGGGAGGGCCAGAGACCCAGTACTTC.

The V call is TRBV5-1, the J call TRBJ1-6, with D perhaps matching TRBD1 (5 bases). CDR1 and CDR2 from the germline V gene are SGHRS and YFSETQ. This CDR3 is built from 15 residues. Trimming removed 4 bases at V and 5 bases at J, with 13 bases between. CDR3 loop: CASSRSGQDNSPLHF. The CDR3, as DNA: TGCGCCAGCAGCCGATCAGGACAAGATAATTCACCCCTCCACTTT.

This chain joins TRBV4-3 and TRBJ2-7; 8 positions agree with TRBD2. Trimming at V came to 4 bases and at J to 1 base, leaving 3 bases not matched to a gene. CDR3 size: 14 residues. The germline V gene encodes CDR1 LGHNA and CDR2 YSLEER. The CDR3 DNA reads as TGCGCCAGCAGCCCGGGGGGGGTTTCCTACGAGCAGTACTTC. Encoded protein: CASSPGGVSYEQYF.

Only one count was recorded for this clone. The rearrangement uses TRBV18 and TRBJ2-5, with D uncertain. V was clipped by 0 bases and J by 2 bases, with 7 bases between them. CDR3 length equals 14 residues. Germline CDR1 is KGHSH and CDR2 is LQKENI. The CDR3, as DNA: TGTGCCAGCTCACCACCCACAGTGCAAGAGACCCAGTACTTC. Amino acids: CASSPPTVQETQYF.

This sequence joins TRBV4-3 and TRBJ2-1, with D possibly matching TRBD2 (6 bases). Germline loops: CDR1 LGHNA, CDR2 YSLEER. Trimming removed 1 base from V and 13 bases from J, with 14 bases in between. CDR3 size: 13 residues. The CDR3: CASSQGRTTHQFF. The CDR3 region has the DNA TGCGCCAGCAGCCAAGGTCGGACTACCCATCAGTTCTTC.

The chain has TRBV2 and TRBJ1-5; 8 bases are a match to TRBD1. Germline V CDR1 and CDR2: SNHLY, FYNNEI. This CDR3 region has 15 residues. The V gene end was trimmed by 4 bases and the J gene end by 4 bases; junction bases not matched to a gene: 6. The CDR3 protein is CASSGSTGGNQPQHF. CDR3 bases: TGTGCCAGCAGTGGGTCTACAGGGGGTAATCAGCCCCAGCATTTT.

The rearrangement links TRBV7-8 to TRBJ1-1; 10 positions match TRBD1. The CDR3 is 15 residues long. In germline, CDR1 is SGHVS, CDR2 FQNEAQ. V lost 5 bases and J lost 4; bases outside the gene matches: 7. The DNA of the CDR3 is TGTGCCAGCAGCCCCCGGACAGGGGGAGGCACTGAAGCTTTCTTT. Its translation is CASSPRTGGGTEAFF.

This chain connects TRBV2 to TRBJ2-3, with 9 bases matching TRBD2. V dropped 4 bases and J dropped 2; count of bases not matched to a gene: 10. CDR3 length equals 17 residues. From germline, CDR1 is SNHLY and CDR2 FYNNEI. CDR3 protein: CASSGPGLAPVTDTQYF. CDR3 bases: TGTGCCAGCAGTGGGCCGGGACTAGCTCCCGTCACAGATACGCAGTATTTT.